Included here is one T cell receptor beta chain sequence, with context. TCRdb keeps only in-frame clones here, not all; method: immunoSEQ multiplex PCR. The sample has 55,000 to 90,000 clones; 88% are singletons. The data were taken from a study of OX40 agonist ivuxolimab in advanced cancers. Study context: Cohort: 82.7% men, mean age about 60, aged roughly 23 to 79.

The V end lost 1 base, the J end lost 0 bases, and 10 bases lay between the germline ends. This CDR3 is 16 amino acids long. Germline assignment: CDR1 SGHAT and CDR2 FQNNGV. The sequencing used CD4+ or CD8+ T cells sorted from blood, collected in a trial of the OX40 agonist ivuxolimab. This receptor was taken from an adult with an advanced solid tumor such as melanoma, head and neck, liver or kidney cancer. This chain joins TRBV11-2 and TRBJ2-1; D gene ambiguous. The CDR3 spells CASSLGPVSSYNEQFF. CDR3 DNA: TGTGCCAGCAGCTTAGGCCCAGTAAGCTCCTACAATGAGCAGTTCTTC.